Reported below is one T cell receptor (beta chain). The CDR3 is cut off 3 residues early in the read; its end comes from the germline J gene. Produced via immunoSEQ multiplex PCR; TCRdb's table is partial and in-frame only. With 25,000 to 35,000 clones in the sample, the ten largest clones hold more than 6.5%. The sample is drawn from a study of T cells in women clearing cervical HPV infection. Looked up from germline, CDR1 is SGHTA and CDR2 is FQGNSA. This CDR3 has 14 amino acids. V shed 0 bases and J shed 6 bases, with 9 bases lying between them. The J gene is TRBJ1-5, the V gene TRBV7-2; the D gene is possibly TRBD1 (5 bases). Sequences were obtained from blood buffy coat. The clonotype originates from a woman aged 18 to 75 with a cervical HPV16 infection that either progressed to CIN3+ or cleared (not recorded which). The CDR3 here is CASSLAGAGQPQHF. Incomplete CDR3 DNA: TGTGCCAGCAGCTTAGCAGGGGCAGGTCAGCCC.